This T cell receptor (beta chain) emerged from a study of technical replicates of blood from a few donors. The repertoire was sequenced with immunoSEQ multiplex PCR; TCRdb's copy has only in-frame clones and lacks some. The table records about 83,000 clones, approximately 93% of them present only once. This CDR3 contains 12 residues. Trimming left V 0 bases short and J 7 bases short, with 3 bases between. Germline V CDR1 and CDR2: SGHAT, FQNNGV. This clonotype was sampled from a human donor in good health. V usage is TRBV11-2 and J usage is TRBJ2-2; D unclear. The sequenced material came from T cells isolated from PBMCs. Here the CDR3 DNA reads TGTGCCAGCAGCTTAGATAGCGGGGAGCTGTTTTTT. Protein product: CASSLDSGELFF.